This section outlines one T cell receptor beta chain sequence together with its context. The data were taken from a study of PD-1 blockade in classical Hodgkin lymphoma. The data were produced by immunoSEQ multiplex PCR, yet TCRdb's version contains in-frame clones alone and is incomplete. This sample has more than 25,000 clones, with 70% to 85% found just once. With no exception, relapse followed autologous stem cell transplantation in all patients, and brentuximab vedotin exposure varied. This CDR3 region has 17 residues. Germline V gene sequence: CDR1 SGHDT, CDR2 YYEEEE. The ends lost 0 bases at V and 11 bases at J; junction bases unmatched: 13.

Sequenced material: peripheral blood mononuclear cells (PBMCs), taken before the second cycle of nivolumab. J is TRBJ1-4 and V is TRBV5-6, with 10 bases fitting TRBD1. This TCR came from a human donor with classical Hodgkin lymphoma. For the CDR3, the DNA is TGTGCCAGCAGCTTGGCCGGACAGGGGGGAGAAATGAAGAAACTGTTTTTT. It translates to CASSLAGQGGEMKKLFF.